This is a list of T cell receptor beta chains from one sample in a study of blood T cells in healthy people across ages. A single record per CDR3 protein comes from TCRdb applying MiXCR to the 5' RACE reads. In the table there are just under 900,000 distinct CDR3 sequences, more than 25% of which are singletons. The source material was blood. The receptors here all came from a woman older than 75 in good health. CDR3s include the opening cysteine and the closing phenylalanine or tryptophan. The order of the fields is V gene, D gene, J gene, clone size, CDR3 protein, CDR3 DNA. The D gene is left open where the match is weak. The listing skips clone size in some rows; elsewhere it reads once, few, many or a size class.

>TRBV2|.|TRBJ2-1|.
CASRLTSREQFF
TGTGCCAGCAGGCTGACTAGTCGTGAGCAGTTCTTC
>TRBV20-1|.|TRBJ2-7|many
CSAPPGPPYEQYF
TGCAGTGCCCCACCGGGTCCCCCCTACGAGCAGTACTTC
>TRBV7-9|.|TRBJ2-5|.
CASSSGLIEETQYF
TGTGCCAGCAGTTCCGGCCTAATCGAAGAGACCCAGTACTTC
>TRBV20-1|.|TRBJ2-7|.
CSARGLRQVSYEQYF
TGCAGTGCTAGAGGGCTCCGACAGGTCTCCTACGAGCAGTACTTC
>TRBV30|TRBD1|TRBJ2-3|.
CAWSAQGAHQDTQYF
TGTGCCTGGAGTGCCCAGGGGGCGCATCAAGATACGCAGTATTTT
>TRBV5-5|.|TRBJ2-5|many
CASSLSVSTAQETQYF
TGTGCCAGCAGCTTAAGTGTCAGTACAGCACAAGAGACCCAGTACTTC
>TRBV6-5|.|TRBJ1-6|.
CASSCPQGNSPLHF
TGTGCCAGCAGTTGCCCACAGGGTAACTCACCCCTCCACTTT
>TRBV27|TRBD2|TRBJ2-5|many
CASSLLGPGGEETQYF
TGTGCCAGCAGTTTACTCGGGCCGGGGGGAGAAGAGACCCAGTACTTC
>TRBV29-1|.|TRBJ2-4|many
CSVVKGNIQYF
TGCAGCGTTGTTAAGGGGAACATTCAGTACTTC
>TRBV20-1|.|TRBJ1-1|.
CSAEPGTGTNTEAFF
TGCAGTGCCGAGCCCGGAACAGGGACGAACACTGAAGCTTTCTTT
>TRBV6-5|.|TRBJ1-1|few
CASSQPGTEAFF
TGTGCCAGCAGTCAGCCCGGGACTGAAGCTTTCTTT
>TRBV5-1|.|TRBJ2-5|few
CASSWASGLETQYF
TGCGCCAGCAGCTGGGCTTCAGGGCTGGAGACCCAGTACTTC
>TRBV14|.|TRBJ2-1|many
CASSHWQYNEQFF
TGTGCCAGCAGCCATTGGCAGTACAATGAGCAGTTCTTC
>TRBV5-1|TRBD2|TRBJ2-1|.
CASSLEASGIGEQFF
TGCGCCAGCAGCTTGGAGGCTAGCGGGATTGGGGAGCAGTTCTTC
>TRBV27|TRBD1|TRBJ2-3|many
CASSNFRDRRRDTQYF
TGTGCCAGCAGTAACTTCCGGGACAGGCGACGAGATACGCAGTATTTT
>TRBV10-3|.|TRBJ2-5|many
CAISTDQETQYF
TGTGCCATCAGCACAGACCAAGAGACCCAGTACTTC
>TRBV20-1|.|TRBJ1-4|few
CSARDLGGPNGEKLFF
TGCAGTGCTAGAGACCTGGGGGGGCCGAATGGGGAAAAACTGTTTTTT
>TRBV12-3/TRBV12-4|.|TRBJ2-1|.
CASTLGPAYSEQFF
TGTGCCAGCACCCTGGGACCAGCTTACAGTGAGCAGTTCTTC
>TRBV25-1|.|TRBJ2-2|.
CASSESARVNGELFF
TGTGCCAGCAGTGAATCTGCCAGGGTAAACGGGGAGCTGTTTTTT
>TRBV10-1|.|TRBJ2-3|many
CASSVGTRLGTDTQYF
TGCGCCAGCAGTGTAGGCACCCGTCTGGGCACAGATACGCAGTATTTT
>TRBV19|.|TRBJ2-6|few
CASSIEAPGYGANVLTF
TGTGCCAGTAGTATCGAGGCCCCTGGGTACGGGGCCAACGTCCTGACTTTC